The 30 T cell receptor beta chains given below trace back to one sample, sequenced in a study of chemoradiotherapy in HPV16-positive cancers. Sequencing used immunoSEQ multiplex PCR; TCRdb keeps in-frame clones, though not all of them. The sample lists approximately 50,000 clones, about nine tenths occurring once. This sample comprised blood, obtained from a patient who underwent chemoradiotherapy. The origin of the receptors is a human donor with HPV-associated anogenital cancer.

This clone was picked up a small number of times. The rearrangement links TRBV4-1 to TRBJ2-3; 10 bases are a match to TRBD2. The junction had 7 bases not matched to a gene; V was cut back by 0 bases and J by 10 bases. Germline V gives CDR1 MGHRA, CDR2 YSYEKL. CDR3 length: 15 amino acids. Here the CDR3 DNA reads TGCGCCAGCAGCCAAGAAGCGGGGGGGCCGAGTTCGCAGTATTTT. It codes for CASSQEAGGPSSQYF.

The rearrangement links TRBV27 to TRBJ1-1; 8 positions agree with TRBD1. V lost 8 bases, J lost 4 bases, and 9 bases stayed unmatched. Germline V gene data show CDR1 as MNHEY and CDR2 as SMNVEV (reference sequence). The CDR3 is 14 amino acids. The CDR3 region has the DNA TGTGCCAGCCGAAATTACAGGGGGGGCACTGAAGCTTTCTTT. This translates into CASRNYRGGTEAFF.

This clone turned up a few times. This rearrangement joins TRBV5-1 to TRBJ2-1; the D gene is possibly TRBD2 (5 bases). Germline assignment: CDR1 SGHRS and CDR2 YFSETQ. V was clipped by 2 bases and J by 8 bases, with 17 bases between them. This CDR3 has 15 amino acids. Written as DNA, the CDR3 is TGCGCCAGCAGCTTACAGCGCCTCGGGAACGATGAGCAGTTCTTC. Translated: CASSLQRLGNDEQFF. The variable domain in full, completed from reference TRBV5-1 and TRBJ2-1, reads KAGVTQTPRYLIKTRGQQVTLSCSPISGHRSVSWYQQTPGQGLQFLFEYFSETQRNKGNFPGRFSGRQFSNSRSEMNVSTLELGDSALYLCASSLQRLGNDEQFFGPGTRLTVL.

This chain joins TRBV7-3 and TRBJ2-3; D uncertain. CDR1 and CDR2 from the germline V gene are SGHTA and FQGTGA. The CDR3 is 15 amino acids. V was cut by 7 bases and J by 0 bases, with 14 bases left in between. The CDR3 region has the DNA TGTGCCAGCAAAGTAGGGCGGTCTAGCACAGATACGCAGTATTTT. Translation: CASKVGRSSTDTQYF.

On this clone itself: Additional DNA sequences in this sample encode the identical CDR3. The chain carries TRBV5-6 and TRBJ1-3; 9 bases align to TRBD1. Looked up from germline, CDR1 is SGHDT and CDR2 is YYEEEE. V shed 7 bases, J shed 8 bases, and the junction held 4 bases outside the gene matches. This CDR3 is built from 12 residues. This CDR3 is CASGTGWDTIYF. CDR3 nucleotide sequence: TGTGCCAGCGGGACAGGGTGGGACACCATATATTTT.

This clone is termed large. The rearrangement links TRBV9 to TRBJ2-7; no reliable D call. The CDR3 is made up of 14 amino acids. Germline assignment: CDR1 SGDLS and CDR2 YYNGEE. Trimming left V 4 bases short and J 0 bases short, with 11 bases between. In nucleotides, the CDR3 is TGTGCCAGCAGCTCCGATGGGGACTCCTACGAGCAGTACTTC. The encoded protein is CASSSDGDSYEQYF.

This clone was seen a single time. The rearrangement uses TRBV10-2 and TRBJ2-7; no reliable D call. Trimming took 4 bases from V and 5 from J, leaving 15 bases between them. The germline V gene has CDR1 WSHSY and CDR2 SAAADI. There are 14 residues in the CDR3. The CDR3 protein is CASSVVGSIDEQYF. The CDR3 nucleotides are TGCGCCAGCAGTGTAGTGGGCAGTATCGACGAGCAGTACTTC.

This clone came up a few times. V and J are TRBV11-2 and TRBJ1-2; D not resolved. V gave up 5 bases and J gave up 8 bases, with 21 bases separating them. Per germline, CDR1 SGHAT and CDR2 FQNNGV. This CDR3 has 15 residues. CDR3 bases: TGTGCCAGCAGCCTGACCGGGCGCAGAACGGGGGGCTACACCTTC. This sequence encodes CASSLTGRRTGGYTF.

The V call is TRBV4-3, the J call TRBJ2-7, with 8 bases fitting TRBD2. This CDR3 is 14 amino acids long. The germline CDR1 and CDR2 sequences are LGHNA and YSLEER. After removal of 4 bases from V and 3 bases from J, the junction contained 5 bases not matched to a gene. This CDR3 is CASSRETSGYEQYF. The CDR3 nucleotides read TGCGCCAGCAGCCGGGAAACTAGCGGCTACGAGCAGTACTTC.

The chain uses TRBV30 and TRBJ1-4, with no clear D. Germline CDR1 reads GTSNPN; CDR2 reads SVGIG (reference sequence). The CDR3 is made up of 12 amino acids. V lost 3 bases to trimming and J lost 11 bases, with 13 bases between them. CDR3 sequence reads: CAWSVIFGKLFF. In DNA form, the CDR3 reads TGTGCCTGGAGCGTAATTTTCGGGAAACTGTTTTTT.

The chain is built from TRBV27 and TRBJ1-2; 7 positions match TRBD1. This CDR3 has 15 residues. Germline trimming cut 2 bases from V and 6 bases from J; bases unmatched to any gene: 9. The V gene's germline CDR1 is MNHEY and CDR2 SMNVEV (reference sequence). The CDR3 nucleotides are TGTGCCAGCAGTTTAAACGTCGACAGGGTGGATGGCTACACCTTC. This gives the protein CASSLNVDRVDGYTF.

J is TRBJ1-1 and V is TRBV15; no clear D gene. The germline V and J ends were trimmed by 8 bases and 0 bases, with 16 bases remaining between them. Germline CDR1 and CDR2: LNHNV and YYDKDF (reference sequence). The CDR3 extends over 15 amino acids. CDR3 nucleotide sequence: TGTGCCACCGAGGGTACGGAAAACATGAACACTGAAGCTTTCTTT. It yields the protein CATEGTENMNTEAFF.

This chain joins TRBV5-4 and TRBJ1-2, with 7 bases identical to TRBD1. The ends lost 0 bases at V and 4 bases at J; junction bases unmatched: 3. Germline values: CDR1 SGHNT, CDR2 YYREEE (reference sequence). The CDR3 has 14 residues. The CDR3 region is CASSLVDRAYGYTF. The CDR3 DNA reads TGTGCCAGCAGCTTGGTCGACAGGGCCTATGGCTACACCTTC.

By frequency in the sample, this clone is medium-sized. The chain has TRBV5-6 and TRBJ1-1; D may be TRBD1 (5 bases). V was clipped by 4 bases and J by 5 bases, with 12 bases between them. Germline CDR1 SGHDT, CDR2 YYEEEE. The CDR3 extends over 13 amino acids. The chain's CDR3 is CASSRREGTEAFF. In DNA, the CDR3 is TGTGCCAGCAGCCGACGGGAGGGGACTGAAGCTTTCTTT.

The genes are TRBV7-2 and TRBJ1-2, with a weak D call TRBD1 (5 bases). The length of the CDR3 is 12 residues. Germline V lookup: CDR1 SGHTA, CDR2 FQGNSA. Trimming stripped 1 base from V and 9 bases from J, with 9 bases between. The CDR3, as DNA: TGTGCCAGCAGCTTAGACGGGGGTAGCTACACCTTC. This sequence encodes CASSLDGGSYTF.

The chain has TRBV19 and TRBJ2-2; 7 bases are shared with TRBD2. V shed 8 bases, J shed 0 bases, and the junction held 3 bases outside the gene matches. The CDR3 is 14 amino acids. The germline CDR1 and CDR2 sequences are LNHDA and SQIVND (reference sequence). CDR3 sequence reads: CASRGLSNTGELFF. The CDR3 region has the DNA TGTGCCAGTCGGGGACTATCGAACACCGGGGAGCTGTTTTTT.

This rearrangement joins TRBV7-2 to TRBJ2-5; TRBD1 aligns across 8 bases. The junction had 9 bases not matched to a gene; V was cut back by 2 bases and J by 4 bases. The CDR3 covers 16 residues. Looked up from germline, CDR1 is SGHTA and CDR2 is FQGNSA. The CDR3 region is CASSLMSGGAGETQYF. The CDR3 DNA reads TGTGCCAGCAGCTTAATGTCAGGGGGCGCGGGAGAGACCCAGTACTTC.

V is TRBV2 and J is TRBJ2-5; 7 nucleotides match TRBD1. This CDR3 has 13 amino acids. Trimming took 4 bases from V and 12 from J; bases not matched to a gene: 11. Germline assignment: CDR1 SNHLY and CDR2 FYNNEI. The CDR3 loop reads CASSVTRDSEKYF. The CDR3, as DNA: TGTGCCAGCAGTGTTACCCGGGACAGCGAGAAGTACTTC.

This chain connects TRBV7-8 to TRBJ2-3, with TRBD2 matching over 9 bases. This CDR3 contains 15 residues. CDR1 SGHVS and CDR2 FQNEAQ come from the germline V gene. After removal of 3 bases from V and 1 base from J, the junction contained 2 bases not matched to a gene. The CDR3 DNA reads as TGTGCCAGCAGCTTTGGCGGGAGGGGCACAGATACGCAGTATTTT. Translating it yields CASSFGGRGTDTQYF.

The table lists this clone with a count of one. The chain links TRBV2 to TRBJ2-1; D is unclear. V was trimmed by 5 bases and J by 5 bases, leaving 4 bases between them. The CDR3 is 11 residues long. Per the germline V gene, CDR1 is SNHLY and CDR2 is FYNNEI. CDR3 coding DNA: TGTGCCAGCAGTTTCCACAATGAGCAGTTCTTC. This gives the protein CASSFHNEQFF.

The V gene is TRBV29-1, the J gene TRBJ2-2; D unresolved. The CDR3 is 13 amino acids. Trimming removed 5 bases from V and 3 bases from J, with 10 bases in between. CDR1 is SQVTM, CDR2 ANQGSEA, per germline. This CDR3 reads CSVNRFDTGELFF. The CDR3 DNA is TGCAGCGTTAACAGATTCGACACCGGGGAGCTGTTTTTT.

This chain links TRBV5-6 with TRBJ1-2, with D possibly TRBD1 on 5 matching bases. The germline V gene encodes CDR1 SGHDT and CDR2 YYEEEE. Trimming removed 4 bases at V and 4 bases at J, with 14 bases between. The CDR3 runs to 14 residues. The CDR3 sequence is CASSAVAGSYGYTF. DNA of the CDR3: TGTGCCAGCAGCGCGGTCGCAGGGTCCTATGGCTACACCTTC. The full variable domain, with the rest looked up from reference TRBV5-6 and TRBJ1-2, is DAGVTQSPTHLIKTRGQQVTLRCSPKSGHDTVSWYQQALGQGPQFIFQYYEEEERQRGNFPDRFSGHQFPNYSSELNVNALLLGDSALYLCASSAVAGSYGYTFGSGTRLTVV.

The V call is TRBV12-5, the J call TRBJ2-3; D remains ambiguous. The CDR3 extends over 13 amino acids. Per the germline V gene, CDR1 is LGHNT and CDR2 is FRNRAP. The V and J ends lost 2 bases and 7 bases respectively, with 10 bases between them. The CDR3 DNA reads as TGTGCTAGTGGTTTGTCCGGAGTACATACGCAGTATTTT. Its translation: CASGLSGVHTQYF.

This chain links TRBV19 with TRBJ1-6, with 9 bases identical to TRBD1. CDR3 length: 13 residues. V was pared by 6 bases and J by 7 bases, with 1 base of the junction left unmatched. Germline lookup yields CDR1 LNHDA and CDR2 SQIVND (reference sequence). The CDR3 here is CASSGTGNSPLHF. The DNA for the CDR3 is TGTGCCAGTAGCGGGACAGGGAATTCACCCCTCCACTTT.

The CDR3 reads CAISESTDYNEQFF. The CDR3 DNA reads as TGTGCCATCAGTGAGTCGACTGATTACAATGAGCAGTTCTTC. The rearrangement uses TRBV10-3 and TRBJ2-1; D uncertain. Per germline, CDR1 ENHRY and CDR2 SYGVKD. The CDR3 spans 14 residues. V was shortened by 0 bases and J by 4 bases, with 7 bases between the two germline ends.

The chain employs TRBV13 and TRBJ2-6; a possible D gene is TRBD2 (6 bases). Germline V CDR1 and CDR2: PRHDT, FYEKMQ (reference sequence). The ends were cut back, 5 bases at V and 0 bases at J, with 20 bases in the middle. The CDR3 is made up of 19 amino acids. As DNA, the CDR3 is TGTGCCAGCAGCCCGGGGTCGGGACTGGGGCACTCTGGGGCCAACGTCCTGACTTTC. This translates into CASSPGSGLGHSGANVLTF.

The chain is built from TRBV12-2 and TRBJ2-2; no check of the table's D call, TRBD2, against the DNA was made. TRBV12-2 is marked as a pseudogene. The CDR3 loop spans 16 amino acids. This chain's CDR3 is CASRLAPSGRAGELFF. The CDR3 nucleotides are TGTGCAAGTCGCTTAGCGCCTAGCGGGAGAGCCGGGGAGCTGTTTTTT.

The chain joins TRBV5-1 to TRBJ1-1; D perhaps matches TRBD1 (6 bases). Germline V gene data show CDR1 as SGHRS and CDR2 as YFSETQ. The CDR3 covers 15 residues. Trimming cost V 3 bases and J 5 bases, with 17 bases left between them. The CDR3 reads CASSSGPNRETEAFF. DNA for the CDR3: TGCGCCAGCAGCTCCGGACCTAACAGGGAAACTGAAGCTTTCTTT. Full variable domain (outside the CDR3, taken from reference TRBV5-1 and TRBJ1-1): KAGVTQTPRYLIKTRGQQVTLSCSPISGHRSVSWYQQTPGQGLQFLFEYFSETQRNKGNFPGRFSGRQFSNSRSEMNVSTLELGDSALYLCASSSGPNRETEAFFGQGTRLTVV.

The chain couples TRBV6-4 to TRBJ2-3; D uncertain. Germline V CDR1 and CDR2: MRHNA, SNTAGT. V gave up 0 bases and J gave up 2 bases, with 9 bases separating them. The CDR3 runs to 15 residues. The CDR3 spells CASSDSGAATDTQYF. The CDR3, as DNA: TGTGCCAGCAGTGACTCGGGCGCCGCCACAGATACGCAGTATTTT.

This chain connects TRBV27 to TRBJ1-4; 7 bases are a match to TRBD1. The CDR3 sequence is 14 residues long. V shed 5 bases, J shed 4 bases, and the junction held 4 bases outside the gene matches. CDR1 MNHEY and CDR2 SMNVEV come from the germline V gene (reference sequence). The CDR3 nucleotides are TGTGCCAGCAGTGTGGGACAGCTTAATGAAAAACTGTTTTTT. Residues: CASSVGQLNEKLFF.